Each of the 21 T cell receptor beta chains below was sequenced from the same sample in a study of cytomegalovirus exposure and HLA in healthy donors. PCR involved 60 Vbeta and 13 Jbeta primers. Sequencing used immunoSEQ multiplex PCR; TCRdb keeps in-frame clones, though not all of them. The profile covers 100,000 to 150,000 clones, with 80% appearing a single time and 3% to 3.5% taken by the ten largest. Sequencing was carried out using PBMCs. Every receptor here comes from a male donor in good health and CMV-seronegative.

This clone was observed a few times. V usage is TRBV7-9 and J usage is TRBJ1-1; D possibly corresponds to TRBD1 (5 bases). The CDR3 totals 13 residues. Germline V lookup: CDR1 SEHNR, CDR2 FQNEAQ (reference sequence). V was trimmed by 2 bases and J by 4 bases, leaving 8 bases between them. The CDR3 region has the DNA TGTGCCAGCAGCTTACAAGGGGTCACTGAAGCTTTCTTT. This translates into CASSLQGVTEAFF.

The CDR3 coding sequence is TGTGCCAGCAGTTACTTTGAACAGGGCCACCAAGAGACCCAGTACTTC. It specifies CASSYFEQGHQETQYF. The chain links TRBV6-5 to TRBJ2-5; weak D call: TRBD1 (6 bases). This CDR3 is 16 amino acids long. Germline CDR1 and CDR2: MNHEY and SVGAGI. Trimming removed 1 base from V and 0 bases from J, with 12 bases in between.

The V call is TRBV7-9, the J call TRBJ2-1; 7 bases are a match to TRBD1. Germline trimming cut 4 bases from V and 6 bases from J; bases unmatched to any gene: 6. Germline CDR1 SEHNR, CDR2 FQNEAQ (reference sequence). The CDR3 is 14 amino acids. The CDR3: CASSSSGTVNEQFF. In DNA form, the CDR3 reads TGTGCCAGCAGCTCCTCCGGGACAGTCAATGAGCAGTTCTTC.

This chain uses TRBV7-9 with TRBJ1-1, with D possibly TRBD1 on 6 matching bases. The CDR3 runs 13 residues. The germline V and J ends were trimmed by 4 bases and 10 bases, with 16 bases remaining between them. Germline values: CDR1 SEHNR, CDR2 FQNEAQ (reference sequence). The CDR3 DNA reads TGTGCCAGCAGCTCAGGGGACCGGGGGGTAGCTTTCTTT. Protein product: CASSSGDRGVAFF.

The V call is TRBV28, the J call TRBJ1-5; no clear D gene. The CDR3 spans 16 residues. The ends were cut back, 1 base at V and 2 bases at J, with 12 bases in the middle. The V gene's germline CDR1 is MDHEN and CDR2 SYDVKM. CDR3 protein: CASSLFRIGGNQPQHF. CDR3 nucleotides: TGTGCCAGCAGTTTATTCAGGATAGGTGGCAATCAGCCCCAGCATTTT.

As concerns this clone: This sample includes further DNA sequences coding for the same CDR3. The V gene is TRBV5-4, the J gene TRBJ1-4; TRBD1 is a possible D gene (5 bases). V lost 4 bases and J lost 8, with 15 bases in between. There are 14 residues in the CDR3. Germline CDR1 reads SGHNT; CDR2 reads YYREEE (reference sequence). The CDR3 spells CASSITGQEEKLFF. The CDR3 DNA is TGTGCCAGCAGCATTACCGGACAAGAGGAAAAACTGTTTTTT.

The chain recombines TRBV5-1 with TRBJ1-1, with D uncertain. The CDR3 loop spans 15 amino acids. The V end was cut by 6 bases, the J end by 1 base, with 16 bases between. Germline assignment: CDR1 SGHRS and CDR2 YFSETQ. The CDR3 region has the DNA TGCGCCAGCACCCGGTGGGCGCAGGCGAACACTGAAGCTTTCTTT. It yields the protein CASTRWAQANTEAFF.

This sequence joins TRBV5-1 and TRBJ2-7, with D perhaps matching TRBD1 (6 bases). Germline CDR1 and CDR2: SGHRS and YFSETQ. The CDR3 is made up of 14 amino acids. V was trimmed by 4 bases and J by 0 bases, leaving 11 bases between them. CDR3 coding DNA: TGCGCCAGCAGCCCCCTGGGACACTCCTACGAGCAGTACTTC. Encoded protein: CASSPLGHSYEQYF.

V usage is TRBV4-1 and J usage is TRBJ2-3; the match to TRBD2 covers 7 bases. From germline, CDR1 is MGHRA and CDR2 YSYEKL. This CDR3 contains 14 residues. V trimming: 5 bases; J trimming: 6 bases; junction bases outside the gene matches: 8. This chain's CDR3 is CASSTLGGRDTQYF. In DNA, the CDR3 is TGCGCCAGCAGCACACTGGGGGGGAGGGATACGCAGTATTTT.

The chain is built from TRBV30 and TRBJ2-5, with a weak D call TRBD1 (6 bases). The J call may be faulty, since TRBJ2-7 better matches the DNA end. This CDR3 comprises 14 residues. Germline V gives CDR1 GTSNPN, CDR2 SVGIG (reference sequence). CDR3 region: CAWSVGRGSYEQYF. CDR3 bases: TGTGCCTGGAGTGTCGGCAGGGGCTCCTACGAGCAGTACTTC.

The chain has TRBV7-3 and TRBJ2-3; 11 positions match TRBD1. V shed 2 bases and J 3 bases; nucleotides not matched to a gene: 4. There are 16 residues in the CDR3. Germline V lookup: CDR1 SGHTA, CDR2 FQGTGA. The CDR3 nucleotides are TGTGCCAGCAGCTTAGGACAGGGGGCGCGGACAGATACGCAGTATTTT. It yields the protein CASSLGQGARTDTQYF.

The V call is TRBV11-2, the J call TRBJ1-1, with D possibly matching TRBD1 (5 bases). The V and J ends lost 3 bases and 6 bases respectively, with 11 bases between them. Germline V gives CDR1 SGHAT, CDR2 FQNNGV. The CDR3 consists of 13 residues. The CDR3 spells CASSFRQLAEAFF. CDR3 nucleotide sequence: TGTGCCAGCAGCTTTAGACAGCTAGCTGAAGCTTTCTTT.

This clone was seen more than once but under ten times. Germline is not matched at one junction end, which may reflect a read error. This sequence joins TRBV6-6 and TRBJ2-4; D unclear. This CDR3 region has 15 residues. Germline CDR1 MNHNY, CDR2 SVGAGI (reference sequence). CDR3 region: CASSYSVGGKNSQYF. CDR3 bases: TGTGCCAGCAGTTACTCGGTCGGTGGTAAAAACAGTCAGTACTTC.

About this clone: A junction end diverges from the germline sequence, so it may reflect a read error. V gene TRBV5-1 combines with J gene TRBJ2-3; 11 bases fit TRBD1. The CDR3 is 15 amino acids. Germline V lookup: CDR1 SGHRS, CDR2 YFSETQ. The DNA of the CDR3 is TGCGACAGCAGCGTACGAGGGACAGGGGGGGATACGCAGTATTTT. Its protein product is CDSSVRGTGGDTQYF.

In DNA, the CDR3 is TGTGCCAGCAGCTTATTGTCGGGGAGCTCCTACGAGCAGTACTTC. Translated: CASSLLSGSSYEQYF. The chain employs TRBV7-9 and TRBJ2-7; weak D call: TRBD2 (5 bases). V lost 2 bases and J 0 bases, leaving 11 bases between the germline ends. Germline V gives CDR1 SEHNR, CDR2 FQNEAQ (reference sequence). This CDR3 has 15 amino acids.

The chain has TRBV7-9 and TRBJ2-7; a possible D gene is TRBD1 (5 bases). The length of the CDR3 is 13 residues. Germline CDR1 is SEHNR and CDR2 is FQNEAQ (reference sequence). The germline V and J ends were trimmed by 1 base and 7 bases, with 11 bases remaining between them. CDR3: CASSLGRGWEQYF. The CDR3 DNA reads as TGTGCCAGCAGCTTAGGTAGGGGATGGGAGCAGTACTTC.

This clone is a singleton in its sample. The chain employs TRBV28 and TRBJ1-2, with D tentatively TRBD1 (5 bases). Per germline, CDR1 MDHEN and CDR2 SYDVKM. The CDR3 totals 14 residues. The V gene lost 5 bases and the J gene lost 8 bases, with 18 bases spanning the gap. The CDR3 DNA reads TGTGCCAGCAGTACAACAGGACATCCTGGGGGCTACACCTTC. Protein product: CASSTTGHPGGYTF.

The DNA for the CDR3 is TGCGCCAGCAGCCGGCCAGGGGACGACATTCAGTACTTC. It is translated as CASSRPGDDIQYF. The chain uses TRBV4-1 and TRBJ2-4; tentatively, D is TRBD1 (6 bases). V was clipped by 4 bases and J by 8 bases, with 12 bases between them. The CDR3 loop spans 13 amino acids. Germline V gives CDR1 MGHRA, CDR2 YSYEKL.

V usage is TRBV7-9 and J usage is TRBJ1-4, with TRBD1 identical over 9 bases. CDR1 SEHNR and CDR2 FQNEAQ come from the germline V gene (reference sequence). Trimming cost V 4 bases and J 8 bases; bases outside gene matches: 11. This CDR3 region has 16 residues. As DNA, the CDR3 is TGTGCCAGCAGCTCCCGAGGGGACAGGGTTGGAGAAAAACTGTTTTTT. It yields the protein CASSSRGDRVGEKLFF.

The J gene is TRBJ2-7, the V gene TRBV27; 8 bases are a match to TRBD1. CDR1 and CDR2 from the germline V gene are MNHEY and SMNVEV (reference sequence). Unmatched junction bases numbered 3, after V lost 2 bases and J lost 6 bases. This CDR3 spans 13 amino acids. The CDR3 is CASSLTGGVEQYF. CDR3 nucleotides: TGTGCCAGCAGTTTAACAGGGGGAGTCGAGCAGTACTTC.

The chain joins TRBV6-4 to TRBJ2-3, with 12 bases lining up with TRBD2. The ends lost 4 bases at V and 4 bases at J; junction bases unmatched: 3. The CDR3 runs to 15 residues. Germline assignment: CDR1 MRHNA and CDR2 SNTAGT. CDR3 in amino acids: CASSASGGASDTQYF. The CDR3 DNA follows: TGTGCCAGCAGTGCTAGCGGGGGGGCCTCAGATACGCAGTATTTT.